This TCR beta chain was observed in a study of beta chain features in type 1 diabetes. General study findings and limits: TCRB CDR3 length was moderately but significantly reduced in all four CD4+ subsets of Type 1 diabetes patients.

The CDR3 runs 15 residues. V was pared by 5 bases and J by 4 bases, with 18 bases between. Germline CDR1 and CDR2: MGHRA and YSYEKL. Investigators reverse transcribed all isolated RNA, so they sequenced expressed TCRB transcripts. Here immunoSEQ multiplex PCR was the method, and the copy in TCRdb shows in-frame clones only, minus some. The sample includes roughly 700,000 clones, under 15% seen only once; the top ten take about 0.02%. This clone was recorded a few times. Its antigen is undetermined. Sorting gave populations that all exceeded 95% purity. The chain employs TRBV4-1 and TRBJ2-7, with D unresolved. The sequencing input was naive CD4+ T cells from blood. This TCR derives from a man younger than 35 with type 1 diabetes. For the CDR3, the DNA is TGCGCCAGCAGCATAACCGGGTCCTTTAAATACGAGCAGTACTTC. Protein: CASSITGSFKYEQYF.